The present TCR beta chain was sequenced within a study of T cell clones after liver transplantation. In the study overall: TCRbeta sequencing after a pre-transplant mixed lymphocyte reaction identified graft-donor-reactive clones, later tracked in post-transplant blood.

This clone was recorded only once. Its antigen remains unknown. Repertoires were generated with immunoSEQ multiplex PCR, while TCRdb's copy carries only in-frame clones and drops some. Here the sample spans around 51,000 clones, about 90% being singletons. Study-wide findings and caveats: Conclusions were preliminary, with small, heterogeneous patient groups.

This CDR3 comprises 13 residues. Trimming removed 9 bases from V and 10 bases from J; junction bases left unmatched: 12. The germline V gene encodes CDR1 LNHDA and CDR2 SQIVND (reference sequence). The chain carries TRBV19 and TRBJ2-1, with 7 bases identical to TRBD1. The source was CD8+ T cells from blood, collected 12 months after liver transplant. The origin of this receptor is a human patient who received a liver transplant. A subset of T cells may come from the graft donor. CDR3 sequence: CASTEGASVEQFF. The CDR3 DNA reads TGTGCCAGCACCGAGGGGGCTTCTGTCGAGCAGTTCTTC.